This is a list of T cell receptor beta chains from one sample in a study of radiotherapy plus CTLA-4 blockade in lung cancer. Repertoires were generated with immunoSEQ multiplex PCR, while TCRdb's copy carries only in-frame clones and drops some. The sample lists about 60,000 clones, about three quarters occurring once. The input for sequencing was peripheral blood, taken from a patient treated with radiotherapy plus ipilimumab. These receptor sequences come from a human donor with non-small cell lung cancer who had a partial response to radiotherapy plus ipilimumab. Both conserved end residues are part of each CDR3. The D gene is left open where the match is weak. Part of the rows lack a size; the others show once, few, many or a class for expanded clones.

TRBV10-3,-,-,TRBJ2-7,TGTGCCATCGCTGACGGTCCGGGATCCTACGAGCAGTACTTC,CAIADGPGSYEQYF
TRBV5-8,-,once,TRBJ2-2,TGTGCCAGCAGCTTGGAAGCCCGAGGGGAGCTGTTTTTT,CASSLEARGELFF
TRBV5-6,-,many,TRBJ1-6,TGTGCCAGCAGCCCTCAACTCGGGACGGGGGATTCACCCCTCCACTTT,CASSPQLGTGDSPLHF
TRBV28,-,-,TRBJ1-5,TGTGCCAGCAGTAGGGGCGAGGGCAATCAGCCCCAGCATTTT,CASSRGEGNQPQHF
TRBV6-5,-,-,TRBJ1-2,TGTGCCAGCAGTTACTCCGGGGGAATAAACTATGGCTACACCTTC,CASSYSGGINYGYTF
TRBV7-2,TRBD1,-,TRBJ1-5,TGTGCCAGCAGCTTAGTCACCGGGACAGGGATCCTTAGCAATCAGCCCCAGCATTTT,CASSLVTGTGILSNQPQHF
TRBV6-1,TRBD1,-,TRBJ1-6,TGTGCCAGCAGCCCCGGACAGGGTAGTTCACCCCTCCACTTT,CASSPGQGSSPLHF
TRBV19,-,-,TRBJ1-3,TGTGCCAGTAGTATAGGTGCGGGGGACTCGAGCTCTGGAAACACCATATATTTT,CASSIGAGDSSSGNTIYF
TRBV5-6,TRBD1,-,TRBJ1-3,TGTGCCAGCAGCTGGACAGGGGGCGCGGGGGACACCATATATTTT,CASSWTGGAGDTIYF
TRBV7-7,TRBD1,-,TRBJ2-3,TGTGCCAGCAGCCCAACAGGGGACCCGAATACGCAGTATTTT,CASSPTGDPNTQYF
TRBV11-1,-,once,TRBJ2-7,TGTGCCAGCAGCTCCGTGGGGGCAAACTACGAGCAGTACTTC,CASSSVGANYEQYF
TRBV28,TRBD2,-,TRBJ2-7,TGTGCCAGCGGAACTAGCGGGGGGGCCCCTTCCTACGAGCAGTACTTC,CASGTSGGAPSYEQYF
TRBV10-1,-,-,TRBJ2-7,TGCGCCAGCATATTACCGGGACACAGATACGAGCAGTACTTC,CASILPGHRYEQYF
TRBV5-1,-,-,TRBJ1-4,TGCGCCAGCAGCCCAGGGTTTTCTAATGAAAAACTGTTTTTT,CASSPGFSNEKLFF
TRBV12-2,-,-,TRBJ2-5,TGTGCAAGTCGCTTAGCAGGGGGCGAGTACTTC,CASRLAGGEYF
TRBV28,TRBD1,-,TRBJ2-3,TGTGCCAGCGGGGGACAGGGAAGCACAGATACGCAGTATTTT,CASGGQGSTDTQYF
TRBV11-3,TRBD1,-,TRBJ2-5,TGTGCCAGCAGCTTCGGGACAGGGCGGTACCAAGAGACCCAGTACTTC,CASSFGTGRYQETQYF
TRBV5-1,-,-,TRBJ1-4,TGCGCCAGCAGCCTCAGGGGTACAAGTGAAAAACTGTTTTTT,CASSLRGTSEKLFF
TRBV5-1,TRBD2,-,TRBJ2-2,TGCGCCAGCAGTGGGGGAGGGGCTCGCACCGGGGAGCTGTTTTTT,CASSGGGARTGELFF
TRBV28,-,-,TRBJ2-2,TGTGCCAGCAGTCTCCGACAGGGACTCACCGGGGAGCTGTTTTTT,CASSLRQGLTGELFF
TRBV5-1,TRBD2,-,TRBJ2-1,TGCGCCAGCAGCGAACCCGGGACTAGCGTTGATGAGCAGTTCTTC,CASSEPGTSVDEQFF
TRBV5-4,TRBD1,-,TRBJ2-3,TGTGCCAGCAGCACTGGGACAGCCACAGATACGCAGTATTTT,CASSTGTATDTQYF
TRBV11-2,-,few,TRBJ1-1,TGTGCCAGCAGCCCCCGACTGACAGAACTTAACACTGAAGCTTTCTTT,CASSPRLTELNTEAFF
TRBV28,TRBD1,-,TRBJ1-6,TGTGCCAGCAGTACCTGGACAGGGGGCTATAATTCACCCCTCCACTTT,CASSTWTGGYNSPLHF
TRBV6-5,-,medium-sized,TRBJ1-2,TGTGCCAGCAGTTACTCGAGACAGAACTATGGCTACACCTTC,CASSYSRQNYGYTF
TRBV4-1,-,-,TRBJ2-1,TGCGCCAGCAGCCAAGTTGGGGGGGGGCATCACAATGAGCAGTTCTTC,CASSQVGGGHHNEQFF
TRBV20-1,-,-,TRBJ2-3,TGCAGTGCTACCGCCGGTACGCAGTATTTT,CSATAGTQYF
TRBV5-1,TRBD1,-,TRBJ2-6,TGCGCCAGCAGCTGGGGACAGGGCTCTGGGGCCAACGTCCTGACTTTC,CASSWGQGSGANVLTF
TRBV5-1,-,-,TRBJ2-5,TGCGCCAGCAGCCTGGGGACTCTCCAAGAGACCCAGTACTTC,CASSLGTLQETQYF
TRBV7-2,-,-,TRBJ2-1,TGTGCCAGCAGCTTAAGGGGCGGGGCTCTATACAATGAGCAGTTCTTC,CASSLRGGALYNEQFF
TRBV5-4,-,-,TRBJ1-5,TGTGCCAGCAGCCTGGGGGTGGGGCCCAATCAGCCCCAGCATTTT,CASSLGVGPNQPQHF
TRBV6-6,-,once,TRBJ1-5,TGTGCCAGCAGCCACGGAGACAGTCCCGGCGGGCCCCAGCATTTT,CASSHGDSPGGPQHF
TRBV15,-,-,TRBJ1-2,TGTGCCACCAGCAGAGATAGGGGGGAAGGGAGGGGGGCTTCTAACTATGGCTACACCTTC,CATSRDRGEGRGASNYGYTF
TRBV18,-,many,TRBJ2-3,TGTGCCAGCTCACCACCGGACTCGGGCACAGATACGCAGTATTTT,CASSPPDSGTDTQYF
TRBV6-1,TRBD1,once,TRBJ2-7,TGTGCCAGCAGAAGAGGACAGGGGCACTACGAGCAGTACTTC,CASRRGQGHYEQYF
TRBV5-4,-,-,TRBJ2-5,TGTGCCAGCAGCTTTCGGGGTGGGGAGACCCAGTACTTC,CASSFRGGETQYF
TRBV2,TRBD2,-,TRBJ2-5,TGTGCCAGCAGTGAACTGGGGGGAGGGGAGACCCAGTACTTC,CASSELGGGETQYF
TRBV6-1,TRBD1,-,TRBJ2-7,TGTGCCAGCAGGGACAGGGGCCGAAACTCCTACGAGCAGTACTTC,CASRDRGRNSYEQYF
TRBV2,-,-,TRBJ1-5,TGTGCCAGCCATGTCGGAGGCGGGCAGCCCCAGCATTTT,CASHVGGGQPQHF
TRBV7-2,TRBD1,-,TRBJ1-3,TGTGCCAGCGGCATACAGGGGTCGGGAAACACCATATATTTT,CASGIQGSGNTIYF
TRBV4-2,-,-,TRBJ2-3,TGTGCCAGCAGCCAATCGACCCAGGGGGATACGCAGTATTTT,CASSQSTQGDTQYF
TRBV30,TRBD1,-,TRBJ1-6,TGTGCCTGGAGGGAACAGGGGGGTTCACCCCTCCACTTT,CAWREQGGSPLHF
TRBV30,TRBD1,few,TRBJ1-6,TGTGCCTGGAGTGTCCGCCAAACAGGGGATTCACCCCTCCACTTT,CAWSVRQTGDSPLHF
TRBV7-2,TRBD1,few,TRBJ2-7,TGTGCCAGCAGCTCATCCGGGACAGGGGTTGACGAGCAGTACTTC,CASSSSGTGVDEQYF
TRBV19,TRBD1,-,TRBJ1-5,TGTGCCAGTTCCGACTTACAGGGGGTCAATGCGCAGCCCCAGCATTTT,CASSDLQGVNAQPQHF
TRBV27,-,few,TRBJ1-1,TGTGCCAGCAGTGTCGAGGGTGGCGGCACTGAAGCTTTCTTT,CASSVEGGGTEAFF
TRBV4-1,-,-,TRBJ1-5,TGCGCCAGCAGCCCCCAGGAGGGGTCGGGGCAGCCCCAGCATTTT,CASSPQEGSGQPQHF
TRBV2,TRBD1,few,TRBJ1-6,TGTGCCAGCAGCGATTTATCCGGACAGGGAAATTCACCCCTCCACTTT,CASSDLSGQGNSPLHF
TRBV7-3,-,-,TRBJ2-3,TGTGCCAGCAGCTTAAGCCTTGGCACGCAGTATTTT,CASSLSLGTQYF
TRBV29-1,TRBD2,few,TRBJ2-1,TGCAGCGTTGCCGGGACTAGCGGATGGAGCTCCTACAATGAGCAGTTCTTC,CSVAGTSGWSSYNEQFF
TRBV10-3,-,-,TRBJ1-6,TGTGCCATCAGTATCACAGGGACGGGTAATTCACCCCTCCACTTT,CAISITGTGNSPLHF
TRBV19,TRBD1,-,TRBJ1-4,TGTGCCAGTAGTGGACAGGGGAGAGAAAAACTGTTTTTT,CASSGQGREKLFF
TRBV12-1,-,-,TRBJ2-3,TGTGCCAGCAGCCATCATAAGCTGACTAGCGGGGGGGTTACGAGCACAGATACGCAGTATTTT,CASSHHKLTSGGVTSTDTQYF
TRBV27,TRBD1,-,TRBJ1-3,TGTGCCAGCAGTTTAGGGACAGGGGCGGGAAACACCATATATTTT,CASSLGTGAGNTIYF
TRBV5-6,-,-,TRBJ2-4,TGTGCCAGCAGCTTGCCACAGGACATTCAGTACTTC,CASSLPQDIQYF